This is a list of T cell receptor beta chains from one sample in a study of T cells in localized non-small cell lung cancer. This table comes from immunoSEQ multiplex PCR, and its TCRdb copy is limited to in-frame clones, with some not included. The sample carries about 30,000 clones, 94% recorded once. The material sequenced was peripheral blood, taken before any cancer treatment. These TCRs come from a woman aged 35 to 70 with stage I lung adenocarcinoma. Both conserved end residues are part of each CDR3. The D gene is left open where the match is weak. Clone size appears in some rows only: once, few, many, or a class for an expanded clone.

D gene	V gene	CDR3 length	J gene	clone size	CDR3 protein	CDR3 DNA
NA	TRBV19	16	TRBJ2-7	NA	CASSIRDGLLGAEQYF	TGTGCCAGTAGTATCAGGGACGGACTCTTGGGGGCCGAGCAGTACTTC
NA	TRBV25-1	13	TRBJ2-3	NA	CASSKGSTDTQYF	TGTGCCAGCTCAAAGGGAAGCACAGATACGCAGTATTTT
NA	TRBV15	17	TRBJ2-7	NA	CATSRGGQFGRAYEQYF	TGTGCCACCAGCAGGGGAGGACAGTTTGGTCGAGCTTACGAGCAGTACTTC
NA	TRBV20-1	11	TRBJ2-1	NA	CSARDHNEQFF	TGCAGTGCTAGAGACCACAATGAGCAGTTCTTC
TRBD2	TRBV6-1	15	TRBJ2-5	NA	CASSPLAGGIETQYF	TGTGCCAGCAGTCCACTAGCGGGAGGTATAGAGACCCAGTACTTC
TRBD1	TRBV18	13	TRBJ2-5	once	CASSSTGEETQYF	TGTGCCAGCTCCTCGACAGGGGAGGAGACCCAGTACTTC
NA	TRBV4-1	14	TRBJ2-7	NA	CASSQGVDSYEQYF	TGCGCCAGCAGCCAAGGAGTGGACTCCTACGAGCAGTACTTC
TRBD1	TRBV6-4	16	TRBJ2-7	NA	CASTGQIPKSSYEQYF	TGTGCCAGTACGGGACAGATACCTAAGAGCTCCTACGAGCAGTACTTC
NA	TRBV6-8	14	TRBJ1-4	few	CASSVAGVWEKLFF	TGTGCCAGCTCCGTCGCAGGCGTTTGGGAAAAACTGTTTTTT
NA	TRBV7-2	14	TRBJ2-5	NA	CASSQRRGAETQYF	TGTGCCAGCAGCCAGAGACGGGGGGCGGAGACCCAGTACTTC
NA	TRBV7-2	15	TRBJ2-7	once	CASSLALFNSYEQYF	TGTGCCAGCAGCTTAGCGCTTTTTAACTCCTACGAGCAGTACTTC
NA	TRBV18	14	TRBJ1-2	NA	CASSPSTGSYGYTF	TGTGCCAGCTCACCCTCCACGGGGTCCTATGGCTACACCTTC
NA	TRBV7-2	13	TRBJ2-3	NA	CASSLAYTDTQYF	TGTGCCAGCAGCTTAGCCTACACAGATACGCAGTATTTT
NA	TRBV2	15	TRBJ1-6	few	CASSREAGENSPLHF	TGTGCCAGCAGTCGTGAAGCAGGGGAAAATTCACCCCTCCACTTT
NA	TRBV6-9	12	TRBJ1-5	NA	CASRGLNQPQHF	TGTGCCAGCAGGGGTCTTAATCAGCCCCAGCATTTT
NA	TRBV29-1	12	TRBJ1-1	NA	CSVVEQGPEAFF	TGCAGCGTTGTGGAACAGGGTCCTGAAGCTTTCTTT
TRBD2	TRBV9	14	TRBJ2-1	NA	CASSVISGSNEQFF	TGTGCCAGCAGCGTGATTAGCGGGAGTAATGAGCAGTTCTTC
TRBD1	TRBV4-1	15	TRBJ1-5	NA	CASSQTGREAQPQHF	TGCGCCAGCAGCCAGACAGGGCGGGAGGCCCAGCCCCAGCATTTT
NA	TRBV28	11	TRBJ1-2	NA	CASSGNYGYTF	TGTGCCAGCAGCGGTAACTATGGCTACACCTTC
TRBD1	TRBV7-2	14	TRBJ2-3	NA	CASSLETGADTQYF	TGTGCCAGCAGCTTAGAGACAGGGGCGGATACGCAGTATTTT
NA	TRBV6-5	13	TRBJ2-5	NA	CASTRGAGETQYF	TGTGCCAGCACTCGGGGGGCCGGGGAGACCCAGTACTTC
NA	TRBV7-9	16	TRBJ2-1	NA	CASSLSLSGSYNEQFF	TGTGCCAGCAGCTTATCCCTTAGCGGCTCCTACAATGAGCAGTTCTTC
NA	TRBV11-3	14	TRBJ2-5	once	CASSLSRVAETQYF	TGTGCCAGCAGCTTGTCCAGGGTGGCTGAGACCCAGTACTTC
NA	TRBV14	13	TRBJ1-2	NA	CASSQGQRWGYTF	TGTGCCAGCAGCCAAGGACAGCGGTGGGGCTACACCTTC
NA	TRBV28	15	TRBJ1-5	NA	CASSLLHYSNQPQHF	TGTGCCAGCAGTTTACTACACTATAGCAATCAGCCCCAGCATTTT
NA	TRBV18	14	TRBJ2-5	NA	CASSPQGGDETQYF	TGTGCCAGCTCACCTCAAGGGGGTGACGAGACCCAGTACTTC
NA	TRBV5-6	15	TRBJ2-5	NA	CASSLGGPSQETQYF	TGTGCCAGCAGCTTGGGCGGACCTTCCCAAGAGACCCAGTACTTC
TRBD1	TRBV6-6	15	TRBJ1-5	NA	CASSWGDRGGQPQHF	TGTGCCAGCAGTTGGGGGGACAGGGGAGGACAGCCCCAGCATTTT
NA	TRBV5-1	16	TRBJ2-7	NA	CASSAPSGSMGYEQYF	TGCGCCAGCAGCGCCCCGTCGGGATCGATGGGCTACGAGCAGTACTTC
NA	TRBV18	15	TRBJ2-6	NA	CASSRGGAGANVLTF	TGTGCCAGCTCGCGTGGGGGTGCTGGGGCCAACGTCCTGACTTTC
NA	TRBV7-9	14	TRBJ1-4	once	CASSLSQGREKLFF	TGTGCCAGCAGCTTATCGCAGGGACGGGAAAAACTGTTTTTT
NA	TRBV7-2	13	TRBJ1-1	NA	CASSNRKNTEAFF	TGTGCCAGCAGCAACAGGAAGAACACTGAAGCTTTCTTT
NA	TRBV2	14	TRBJ2-7	NA	CASSDPSGAGEQYF	TGTGCCAGCAGTGACCCCTCGGGGGCTGGAGAGCAGTACTTC
TRBD1	TRBV19	12	TRBJ2-5	NA	CASSRGQETQYF	TGTGCCAGTAGCAGGGGGCAAGAGACCCAGTACTTC
NA	TRBV6-5	12	TRBJ2-7	NA	CASSPGFYEQYF	TGTGCCAGCAGTCCAGGGTTCTACGAGCAGTACTTC
TRBD1	TRBV4-2	14	TRBJ1-3	NA	CASSQGQGRNTIYF	TGTGCCAGCAGCCAGGGACAGGGGAGAAACACCATATATTTT
TRBD2	TRBV11-2	17	TRBJ2-1	NA	CASSLVAGGPPYNEQFF	TGTGCCAGCAGCTTAGTAGCGGGGGGGCCACCCTACAATGAGCAGTTCTTC
NA	TRBV15	17	TRBJ1-5	NA	CATSGGRVGGLNQPQHF	TGTGCCACCAGCGGAGGCCGGGTCGGGGGCCTCAATCAGCCCCAGCATTTT
NA	TRBV9	12	TRBJ1-2	NA	CASSARVRGYTF	TGTGCCAGCAGCGCAAGGGTACGAGGCTACACCTTC
TRBD1	TRBV6-5	14	TRBJ1-2	NA	CASKIPGQGYGYTF	TGTGCCAGCAAGATTCCGGGACAGGGCTATGGCTACACCTTC
TRBD1	TRBV18	17	TRBJ1-1	NA	CASSRGQGARVGTEAFF	TGTGCCAGCTCACGGGGACAGGGGGCAAGAGTGGGCACTGAAGCTTTCTTT
NA	TRBV6-5	16	TRBJ2-6	once	CASSFDSHHGANVLTF	TGTGCCAGCAGTTTCGATTCGCACCATGGGGCCAACGTCCTGACTTTC
TRBD1	TRBV7-8	16	TRBJ1-4	NA	CASSLEGQNINEKLFF	TGTGCCAGCAGCTTAGAGGGACAGAACATTAATGAAAAACTGTTTTTT
NA	TRBV7-8	12	TRBJ2-7	NA	CASSLALGEQYF	TGTGCCAGCAGCTTAGCCTTGGGCGAGCAGTACTTC
TRBD1	TRBV4-1	19	TRBJ1-1	NA	CASSQDYPDRGYMNTEAFF	TGCGCCAGCAGCCAAGATTATCCCGACAGGGGATACATGAACACTGAAGCTTTCTTT
TRBD1	TRBV5-1	14	TRBJ2-7	NA	CASSSGQGAGEQYF	TGCGCCAGCAGCTCCGGACAGGGGGCGGGCGAGCAGTACTTC
NA	TRBV29-1	13	TRBJ2-2	NA	CSVPASNTGELFF	TGCAGCGTCCCTGCCTCAAACACCGGGGAGCTGTTTTTT
NA	TRBV27	16	TRBJ1-6	NA	CASRRGGGGANSPLHF	TGTGCCAGCAGACGAGGCGGCGGGGGGGCCAATTCACCCCTCCACTTT
NA	TRBV7-9	13	TRBJ2-1	NA	CASSSQSDNEQFF	TGTGCCAGCAGCTCTCAATCAGACAATGAGCAGTTCTTC
TRBD2	TRBV5-6	15	TRBJ2-1	NA	CASSPLGGGEHEQFF	TGTGCCAGCAGCCCCCTAGGCGGGGGGGAACATGAGCAGTTCTTC
NA	TRBV21-1	16	TRBJ1-6	NA	CASSLDEGRNNSPLHF	TGTGCCAGCAGCCTCGACGAGGGGCGCAATAATTCACCCCTCCACTTT